The clone carrying this T cell receptor beta chain came up many times. Its target is unknown. Trimming at V came to 5 bases and at J to 2 bases, leaving 5 bases not matched to a gene. Germline V lookup: CDR1 MNHNS, CDR2 SASEGT. The CDR3 is 14 amino acids. One entry per CDR3 protein results from TCRdb running MiXCR on the 5' RACE reads. The sample has about 50,000 distinct CDR3 sequences; roughly 7.3% are singletons. This entry comes from a study of T cells after yellow fever vaccination. Whole-study results and caveats: Sorted repertoires could include abundant contaminating clonotypes from bulk cells.

Sequenced material: CD8+ T cells sorted from PBMCs, taken more than 13 days after the first yellow fever vaccination. V is TRBV6-1 and J is TRBJ2-5; 7 bases are shared with TRBD1. This receptor was obtained from a man aged 18-30 years who received the YFV17D yellow fever vaccine. The CDR3 nucleotides read TGTGCCAGCAGTCCATACAGGGGACAAGAGACCCAGTACTTC. It specifies CASSPYRGQETQYF.